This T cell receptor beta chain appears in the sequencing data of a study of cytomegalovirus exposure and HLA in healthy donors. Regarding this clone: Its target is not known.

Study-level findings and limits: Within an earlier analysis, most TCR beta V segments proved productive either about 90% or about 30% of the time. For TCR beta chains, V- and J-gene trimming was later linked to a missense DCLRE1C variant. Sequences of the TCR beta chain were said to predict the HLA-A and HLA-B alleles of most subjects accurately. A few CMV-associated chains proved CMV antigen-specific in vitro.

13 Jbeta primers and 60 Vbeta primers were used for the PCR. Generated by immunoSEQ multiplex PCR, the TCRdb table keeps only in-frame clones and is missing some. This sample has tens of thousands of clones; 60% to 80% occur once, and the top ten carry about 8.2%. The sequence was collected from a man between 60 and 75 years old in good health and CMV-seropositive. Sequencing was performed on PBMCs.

The CDR3 region is CASSLLVGGATFF. The CDR3 region has the DNA TGTGCCAGCAGCTTACTCGTGGGGGGGGCGACTTTCTTT. The chain carries TRBV11-2 and TRBJ1-1; tentative D call: TRBD1 (6 bases). Trimming removed 2 bases from V and 12 bases from J, with 16 bases in between. This CDR3 has 13 residues. Germline CDR1 reads SGHAT; CDR2 reads FQNNGV. Complete variable domain (other parts from reference TRBV11-2 and TRBJ1-1): EAGVAQSPRYKIIEKRQSVAFWCNPISGHATLYWYQQILGQGPKLLIQFQNNGVVDDSQLPKDRFSAERLKGVDSTLKIQPAKLEDSAVYLCASSLLVGGATFFGQGTRLTVV.